This T cell receptor (beta chain) was sequenced for a study of blood T cell repertoires in COVID-19. Whole-study context: Samples representing acute and convalescent COVID-19 were sourced from the United States, Italy and Spain. PBMCs, B-cell-depleted T cells, or T cells provided the cDNA or gDNA that made up the material.

V was clipped by 4 bases and J by 0 bases, with 10 bases between them. The CDR3 covers 14 residues. CDR1 MDHEN and CDR2 SYDVKM come from the germline V gene. As handled by the study authors: For nucleated cells, counts were estimated from reference gene primer amplification. Data came from immunoSEQ multiplex PCR; TCRdb stores just in-frame clones and leaves some out. V, J and clone size are those of that table, while D and trimming were read from the DNA. The table has 280,000 or so clones, about nine tenths seen once. Sample: peripheral blood. The V and J genes are TRBV28 and TRBJ2-7; D gene uncertain. The clonotype originates from a woman aged 30 to 39 who had recovered from COVID-19. This CDR3 is CASSSLENSYEQYF. The CDR3 nucleotides are TGTGCCAGCAGTTCCCTGGAGAACTCCTACGAGCAGTACTTC. The complete variable domain, with remaining parts taken from reference TRBV28 and TRBJ2-7, reads DVKVTQSSRYLVKRTGEKVFLECVQDMDHENMFWYRQDPGLGLRLIYFSYDVKMKEKGDIPEGYSVSREKKERFSLILESASTNQTSMYLCASSSLENSYEQYFGPGTRLTVT.